Presented here are 19 T cell receptor beta chains from one specimen sequenced in a study of beta chain features in type 1 diabetes. No antigen is known for these receptors. Findings of the study overall: TCRB CDR3 length was moderately but significantly reduced in all four CD4+ subsets of Type 1 diabetes patients.

Every isolated RNA sample was fully reverse transcribed, so sequencing captured expressed TCRB transcripts. Assay: immunoSEQ multiplex PCR; the TCRdb copy retains only in-frame clones and omits some. This table holds about 160,000 clones, around 9.7% found once. The sequencing input was central memory CD4+ T cells from blood. These receptors originate from a woman under 40 with type 1 diabetes.

The CDR3 coding sequence is TGCAGCGCAAACCGGGATTTGAACGGCGAGCAGTACTTC. Its translation is CSANRDLNGEQYF. The gene calls are TRBV29-1 and TRBJ2-7, with a tentative D call TRBD2 (5 bases). CDR1 and CDR2 (germline): SQVTM, ANQGSEA. The V and J ends lost 7 bases and 6 bases respectively, with 19 bases between them. This CDR3 contains 13 residues.

This clone was observed a handful of times. DNA of the CDR3: TGTGCCAGCTCACCACCGACAGGGGAAACTTTCTTT. This encodes CASSPPTGETFF. The chain couples TRBV18 to TRBJ1-1; 8 bases align to TRBD1. The CDR3 is 12 amino acids. CDR1 and CDR2 (germline): KGHSH, LQKENI. Losses at the gene ends were 0 bases for V and 12 bases for J; bases not matched to a gene: 3.

This clone was counted a few times. The rearrangement joins TRBV29-1 to TRBJ2-5, with D unresolved. Germline V CDR1 and CDR2: SQVTM, ANQGSEA. The CDR3 totals 12 residues. V was pared by 5 bases and J by 1 base, with 8 bases between. The CDR3: CSVMAGQETQYF. As DNA, the CDR3 is TGCAGCGTTATGGCAGGCCAAGAGACCCAGTACTTC.

This clone was counted a few times. The chain uses TRBV15 and TRBJ2-1; D perhaps matches TRBD2 (5 bases). The CDR3 extends over 14 amino acids. The V and J ends lost 4 bases and 1 base respectively, with 8 bases between them. Germline V gives CDR1 LNHNV, CDR2 YYDKDF (reference sequence). The chain's CDR3 is CATSTRTSYNEQFF. The CDR3, as DNA: TGTGCCACCAGCACTCGGACTTCCTACAATGAGCAGTTCTTC.

This clone has more than one count but fewer than ten. The chain has TRBV28 and TRBJ1-5; TRBD1 matches at 7 bases. The V gene end was trimmed by 7 bases and the J gene end by 7 bases; junction bases not matched to a gene: 4. CDR1 MDHEN and CDR2 SYDVKM come from the germline V gene. The CDR3 is 12 residues long. CDR3 DNA: TGTGCCAGCACCCAGGGGGACCAGCCCCAGCATTTT. Protein sequence: CASTQGDQPQHF. The variable domain in full, with the rest retrieved from reference TRBV28 and TRBJ1-5, is DVKVTQSSRYLVKRTGEKVFLECVQDMDHENMFWYRQDPGLGLRLIYFSYDVKMKEKGDIPEGYSVSREKKERFSLILESASTNQTSMYLCASTQGDQPQHFGDGTRLSIL.

This clone was detected a few times. The chain carries TRBV5-4 and TRBJ1-2; a possible D gene is TRBD1 (5 bases). This CDR3 spans 13 amino acids. Germline assignment: CDR1 SGHNT and CDR2 YYREEE (reference sequence). Trimming took off 4 bases at V and 8 bases at J, with 15 bases between the two ends. The CDR3 nucleotides read TGTGCCAGCAGCCACACTGGGGCTGGAGGCTACACCTTC. Translation: CASSHTGAGGYTF.

The chain recombines TRBV4-2 with TRBJ2-2; D gene ambiguous. The V gene lost 3 bases and the J gene lost 2 bases, with 16 bases spanning the gap. CDR3 length: 17 residues. The V gene's germline CDR1 is LGHNA and CDR2 YNFKEQ. The CDR3 nucleotides read TGTGCCAGCAGCCAGGAGCGTAATCGCGAAAACACCGGGGAGCTGTTTTTT. Amino acids: CASSQERNRENTGELFF.

This chain joins TRBV5-4 and TRBJ2-3, with a tentative D call TRBD2 (6 bases). Germline CDR1 is SGHNT and CDR2 is YYREEE (reference sequence). This CDR3 comprises 15 residues. V lost 3 bases to trimming and J lost 1 base, with 12 bases between them. The CDR3 sequence is CASSSFSGGTDTQYF. For the CDR3, the DNA is TGTGCCAGCAGCTCGTTTAGCGGTGGCACAGATACGCAGTATTTT. Full variable domain (rest looked up from reference TRBV5-4 and TRBJ2-3): ETGVTQSPTHLIKTRGQQVTLRCSSQSGHNTVSWYQQALGQGPQFIFQYYREEENGRGNFPPRFSGLQFPNYSSELNVNALELDDSALYLCASSSFSGGTDTQYFGPGTRLTVL.

V is TRBV7-9 and J is TRBJ2-7; 10 nucleotides line up with TRBD2. The V gene's germline CDR1 is SEHNR and CDR2 FQNEAQ (reference sequence). Trimming removed 4 bases from V and 6 bases from J; junction bases left unmatched: 9. The CDR3 runs to 15 residues. Written as DNA, the CDR3 is TGTGCCAGCAGCTCCAGGACTAGCGGCCCCCTCGAGCAGTACTTC. Its translation is CASSSRTSGPLEQYF.

V and J are TRBV18 and TRBJ2-7; TRBD1 agrees at 8 bases. CDR3 length: 14 residues. Trimming cost V 3 bases and J 2 bases; bases outside gene matches: 3. Germline V gene sequence: CDR1 KGHSH, CDR2 LQKENI. The CDR3 sequence is CASSPPTGAYEQYF. CDR3 DNA sequence: TGTGCCAGCTCACCCCCGACAGGGGCCTACGAGCAGTACTTC.

The J gene is TRBJ1-5, the V gene TRBV30, with 8 nucleotides matching TRBD1. Germline V CDR1 and CDR2: GTSNPN, SVGIG (reference sequence). The CDR3 spans 16 residues. The J segment lost 4 bases and the V segment lost 0 bases, leaving 8 bases of the junction unmatched. The CDR3 sequence: CAWSVQRTGRNQPQHF. The CDR3 DNA reads TGTGCCTGGAGTGTACAAAGGACAGGGCGTAATCAGCCCCAGCATTTT.

This clone appeared a few times. The V call is TRBV11-2, the J call TRBJ2-5, with 7 bases aligning to TRBD2. Germline lookup yields CDR1 SGHAT and CDR2 FQNNGV. The V and J ends lost 2 bases and 4 bases, in that order; junction bases with no gene match: 7. The CDR3 length is 15 residues. CDR3 DNA sequence: TGTGCCAGCAGCTTATCGGGCGGGAGTGGAGAGACCCAGTACTTC. This sequence encodes CASSLSGGSGETQYF. The full variable domain, with the rest looked up from reference TRBV11-2 and TRBJ2-5, is EAGVAQSPRYKIIEKRQSVAFWCNPISGHATLYWYQQILGQGPKLLIQFQNNGVVDDSQLPKDRFSAERLKGVDSTLKIQPAKLEDSAVYLCASSLSGGSGETQYFGPGTRLLVL.

A few counts support this clone. The chain links TRBV29-1 to TRBJ2-1; D is perhaps TRBD2 (6 bases). The CDR3 is 13 residues long. V lost 8 bases and J 8 bases, leaving 19 bases between the germline ends. The germline CDR1 and CDR2 sequences are SQVTM and ANQGSEA. CDR3 sequence: CSCLGSGSYEQFF. In nucleotides, the CDR3 is TGCAGCTGTCTCGGGAGTGGGAGCTATGAGCAGTTCTTC.

The table lists this clone with many counts. The chain employs TRBV30 and TRBJ1-2; no definite D call. The germline V gene encodes CDR1 GTSNPN and CDR2 SVGIG (reference sequence). V gave up 0 bases and J gave up 8 bases, with 13 bases separating them. CDR3 length equals 13 residues. For the CDR3, the DNA is TGTGCCTGGAGTGTAATGTGGGCAAAGGGCTACACCTTC. This codes for CAWSVMWAKGYTF.

This clone was observed a handful of times. The genes are TRBV19 and TRBJ2-1; maybe TRBD2 (6 bases). CDR3 size: 13 residues. V lost 2 bases, J lost 9 bases, and 11 bases lay in between. Germline lookup yields CDR1 LNHDA and CDR2 SQIVND (reference sequence). The CDR3 DNA sequence: TGTGCCAGTAGTATACCAGCCGGGGGTGAGCAGTTCTTC. Translating gives CASSIPAGGEQFF. Supplemented by reference TRBV19 and TRBJ2-1, the full variable domain reads DGGITQSPKYLFRKEGQNVTLSCEQNLNHDAMYWYRQDPGQGLRLIYYSQIVNDFQKGDIAEGYSVSREKKESFPLTVTSAQKNPTAFYLCASSIPAGGEQFFGPGTRLTVL.

This clone has only a few counts. The chain recombines TRBV14 with TRBJ2-3, with 10 bases that match TRBD1. V gave up 2 bases and J gave up 4 bases; unmatched junction bases: 3. Germline loops: CDR1 SGHDN, CDR2 FVKESK. CDR3 size: 15 residues. CDR3 sequence (DNA): TGTGCCAGCAGCCAACGGGACAGGGGTTCAGATACGCAGTATTTT. Amino acid sequence: CASSQRDRGSDTQYF.

CDR3 bases: TGCGCCAGCAGCTTAGGTCTACGACAGGTAGAATACGAGCAGTACTTC. Translated: CASSLGLRQVEYEQYF. The chain carries TRBV5-1 and TRBJ2-7; D may be TRBD1 (6 bases). This CDR3 has 16 residues. Between the trimmed V and J ends, which lost 2 bases and 4 bases, there was a span of 19 bases. CDR1 and CDR2 (germline): SGHRS, YFSETQ.

This clone was counted a few times. The rearrangement uses TRBV7-3 and TRBJ2-5; 7 nucleotides match TRBD2. With V trimmed by 5 bases and J by 2 bases, 11 bases remained unmatched. Germline CDR1 and CDR2: SGHTA and FQGTGA. This CDR3 is built from 16 residues. CDR3 nucleotide sequence: TGTGCCAGCAGCGCGTCTAGCGGAGGGGAACAAGAGACCCAGTACTTC. Its translation: CASSASSGGEQETQYF.

The gene calls are TRBV30 and TRBJ2-3, with a weak D call TRBD2 (5 bases). Deletions cut 5 bases from V and 2 bases from J, with 14 bases between. Germline V gene lookup returns CDR1 GTSNPN and CDR2 SVGIG (reference sequence). CDR3 size: 14 residues. The CDR3 here is CAWGLSPFTDTQYF. CDR3 DNA: TGTGCCTGGGGACTCTCTCCCTTCACAGATACGCAGTATTTT. Combining the CDR3 with reference TRBV30 and TRBJ2-3 gives the whole variable domain SQTIHQWPATLVQPVGSPLSLECTVEGTSNPNLYWYRQAAGRGLQLLFYSVGIGQISSEVPQNLSASRPQDRQFILSSKKLLLSDSGFYLCAWGLSPFTDTQYFGPGTRLTVL.